This paragraph reports one TCR beta chain. Its antigen remains unknown. This entry comes from a study of T cells in Graves' hyperthyroidism and ophthalmopathy. Regarding the study as a whole: Expanded thyroid clonotypes (above 0.001) were mostly also found in blood. Ophthalmopathy and stable hyperthyroidism were told apart by a 13 V-J model.

The investigators amplified TCR beta CDR3 regions from RNA transcripts. Initially, a first-round RT-PCR of the TCR CDR3 employed the HTBI primer set. A single record per CDR3 protein comes from TCRdb applying MiXCR to the multiplex PCR reads. This sample has about 560,000 distinct CDR3 sequences, with 15% to 18% found just once. Patients between 18 and 65 years old had hyperthyroidism, newly diagnosed and lasting under 2 months. The specimen sequenced was blood. The TCR comes from a woman in her 30s with Graves' hyperthyroidism.

The CDR3, as DNA: TGTGCCAGCAGCGCCACAGGATACAATGAGCAGTTCTTC. Encoded protein: CASSATGYNEQFF. This chain joins TRBV9 and TRBJ2-1; D might be TRBD1 (5 bases). Trimming took 3 bases from V and 4 from J, leaving 8 bases between them. CDR1 is SGDLS, CDR2 YYNGEE, per germline. CDR3 length: 13 residues.